This T cell receptor beta chain emerged from a study of T cells in Graves' hyperthyroidism and ophthalmopathy. Study-wide results and caveats: Most thyroid clonotypes expanded above 0.001 appeared in blood too. Model predictions of ophthalmopathy came a median about 6.3 months before onset.

A Clinical Activity Score of at least 3, a NOSPECS grade of at least 4 and a duration under 3 months were recorded in the ophthalmopathy patients. Extraction of PBMCs used approximately 10 ml of fresh peripheral blood. There are many counts of this clonotype. The target antigen is unknown. The V end lost 1 base, the J end lost 2 bases, and 8 bases lay between the germline ends. The CDR3 has 15 amino acids. Amplified regions were TCR beta CDR3 sequences from RNA transcripts. An initial round of RT-PCR targeting the TCR CDR3 relied on the HTBI primer set. In TCRdb, the multiplex PCR reads were re-called with MiXCR into one record per CDR3 protein. The repertoire has a few hundred thousand distinct CDR3 sequences, about 14% of them found once; the top ten carry about 20%.

This TCR was sampled from a woman between 25 and 40 years old with Graves' ophthalmopathy. The sample taken for sequencing was blood. The V call is TRBV12-3 or TRBV12-4, the J call TRBJ1-4, with a possible D match to TRBD1 (5 bases). The CDR3 spells CASSLVGGTNEKLFF. DNA for the CDR3: TGTGCCAGCAGTTTAGTCGGGGGGACTAATGAAAAACTGTTTTTT.